Below, 21 T cell receptor beta chains from the same sample are listed, as sequenced in a study of CD4 T cells in relation to SARS-CoV-2 and coronaviruses. Here immunoSEQ multiplex PCR was the method, and the copy in TCRdb shows in-frame clones only, minus some. This sample has approximately 20,000 clones, with 74% found just once. Before the COVID-19 pandemic, during about 2011-2019, CD4+ T cells were taken from unexposed donors. After ten to eleven days of culture, CD4+ T cells were isolated. For these receptors, no antigen is known. Sequences were obtained from CD4+ T cells from PBMCs, cultured in vitro. The receptors were sampled from a human donor in good health.

This clone was detected only a few times. The V call is TRBV5-4, the J call TRBJ2-2; possibly TRBD1 or TRBD2 for D (5 bases each). The V and J ends lost 5 bases and 7 bases respectively, with 9 bases between them. CDR1 is SGHNT and CDR2 is YYREEE in the germline V gene (reference sequence). The CDR3 has 12 amino acids. CDR3: CASSWDVGELFF. The CDR3 DNA sequence: TGTGCCAGCAGTTGGGACGTCGGGGAGCTGTTTTTT.

In nucleotides, the CDR3 is TGTGCCTGGAGTCCCTCCCTTCCAACCGGGACAGCGACGGAGGAGACCCAGTACTTC. Protein product: CAWSPSLPTGTATEETQYF. The chain uses TRBV30 and TRBJ2-5; 7 nucleotides match TRBD1. The CDR3 contains 19 residues. Per the germline V gene, CDR1 is GTSNPN and CDR2 is SVGIG (reference sequence). Losses at the gene ends were 2 bases for V and 5 bases for J; bases not matched to a gene: 23.

The chain carries TRBV28 and TRBJ2-3; TRBD2 aligns across 7 bases. J lost 2 bases, V lost 5 bases, and 25 bases had no gene match. Germline V gives CDR1 MDHEN, CDR2 SYDVKM. The CDR3 consists of 21 residues. The CDR3: CASSPAHKRDRWGSITDTQYF. The CDR3 DNA reads TGTGCCAGCAGTCCTGCTCATAAGCGGGACCGCTGGGGTTCCATCACAGATACGCAGTATTTT.

The rearrangement uses TRBV25-1 and TRBJ2-1; the match to TRBD2 covers 8 bases. Looked up from germline, CDR1 is MGHDK and CDR2 is SYGVNS. The CDR3 covers 16 residues. The trim removed 2 bases at V and 10 bases at J, leaving 13 bases unmatched. DNA of the CDR3: TGTGCCAGCAGTGAAGGGCGGGGGGACCCCCGGAACGAGCAGTTCTTC. As protein: CASSEGRGDPRNEQFF.

This clone has just a few counts. This chain uses TRBV7-3 with TRBJ2-5; 8 nucleotides agree with TRBD2. Germline V CDR1 and CDR2: SGHTA, FQGTGA. V lost 5 bases to trimming and J lost 0 bases; unmatched junction nucleotides: 5. The CDR3 has 15 residues. The CDR3: CASSRTSQDQETQYF. In nucleotides, the CDR3 is TGTGCCAGCAGCCGGACTAGCCAGGACCAAGAGACCCAGTACTTC.

The gene calls are TRBV14 and TRBJ1-2; 9 bases agree with TRBD1. Germline V gene lookup returns CDR1 SGHDN and CDR2 FVKESK. V gave up 2 bases and J gave up 10 bases; unmatched junction bases: 14. This CDR3 is 16 amino acids long. The CDR3 DNA is TGTGCCAGCAGCCAACTGCTTATAGGGACAGGGCGTGACTACACCTTC. The encoded protein is CASSQLLIGTGRDYTF.

The CDR3 here is CASSLGGSLSGANVLTF. In DNA, the CDR3 is TGTGCCAGCAGCTTAGGGGGCAGCCTCTCCGGGGCCAACGTCCTGACTTTC. V is TRBV11-3 and J is TRBJ2-6; a possible D gene is TRBD1 (5 bases). V was cut by 1 base and J by 4 bases, with 14 bases left in between. Germline V CDR1 and CDR2: SGHNT, YENEEA. The CDR3 consists of 17 residues.

This chain connects TRBV2 to TRBJ1-2; possible D gene TRBD1, 6 bases. There are 13 residues in the CDR3. The germline V gene has CDR1 SNHLY and CDR2 FYNNEI. Deletions cut 8 bases from V and 7 bases from J, with 17 bases between. CDR3 in DNA: TGTGCCAGCTTCCGGGGGGGCAGTGCTGGCTACACCTTC. This translates into CASFRGGSAGYTF.

The chain employs TRBV6-5 and TRBJ2-3; 11 nucleotides agree with TRBD2. This CDR3 is 16 amino acids long. V shed 0 bases and J 4 bases; nucleotides not matched to a gene: 3. Germline CDR1 MNHEY, CDR2 SVGAGI. The CDR3 here is CASSYSELAGADTQYF. CDR3 sequence (DNA): TGTGCCAGCAGTTACTCCGAACTAGCGGGAGCAGATACGCAGTATTTT.

The chain has TRBV6-5 and TRBJ2-1; TRBD2 agrees at 9 bases. Germline CDR1 reads MNHEY; CDR2 reads SVGAGI. This CDR3 contains 14 residues. With 4 bases clipped from V and 6 bases from J, the junction kept 4 bases outside the gene matches. As DNA, the CDR3 is TGTGCCAGCAGTTTGGGACTAGCCGGCAATGAGCAGTTCTTC. This gives the protein CASSLGLAGNEQFF.

The chain recombines TRBV7-9 with TRBJ2-7, with 14 bases aligning to TRBD2. The junction had 26 bases not matched to a gene; V was cut back by 5 bases and J by 5 bases. The CDR3 runs 22 residues. Germline CDR1 is SEHNR and CDR2 is FQNEAQ (reference sequence). The CDR3 DNA reads TGTGCCAGCAGCACCTTGTTTCAATTTATGCCGGGACTAGCGGGAGCACCCCACGAGCAGTACTTC. Translating it yields CASSTLFQFMPGLAGAPHEQYF.

CDR3 in amino acids: CASSNRGPPLHF. The DNA for the CDR3 is TGTGCCAGCAGTAACCGGGGGCCACCCCTCCACTTT. This chain links TRBV28 with TRBJ1-6; the D gene is possibly TRBD1 (6 bases). Trimming took off 5 bases at V and 11 bases at J, with 10 bases between the two ends. This CDR3 region has 12 residues. Germline V gene lookup returns CDR1 MDHEN and CDR2 SYDVKM. Using reference TRBV28 and TRBJ1-6 for the parts outside the CDR3, the full variable domain is DVKVTQSSRYLVKRTGEKVFLECVQDMDHENMFWYRQDPGLGLRLIYFSYDVKMKEKGDIPEGYSVSREKKERFSLILESASTNQTSMYLCASSNRGPPLHFGNGTRLTVT.

This chain connects TRBV5-6 to TRBJ2-7, with D perhaps matching TRBD1 (5 bases). CDR3 length equals 13 residues. The V gene's germline CDR1 is SGHDT and CDR2 YYEEEE. Trimming left V 4 bases short and J 2 bases short, with 10 bases between. CDR3 amino acids: CASSPDTTYEQYF. The CDR3 coding sequence is TGTGCCAGCAGCCCGGACACTACCTACGAGCAGTACTTC.

The chain recombines TRBV12-3 or TRBV12-4 with TRBJ2-7; D not certain. The CDR3 runs 12 residues. V dropped 1 base and J dropped 3 bases, with 4 bases sitting between them. As DNA, the CDR3 is TGTGCCAGCAGTTTAGAGGGCTACGAGCAGTACTTC. It encodes CASSLEGYEQYF.

The chain joins TRBV7-3 to TRBJ2-5; 14 bases align to TRBD2. In germline, CDR1 is SGHTA, CDR2 FQGTGA. CDR3 length: 17 residues. The V and J ends lost 4 bases and 3 bases, in that order; junction bases with no gene match: 7. CDR3 bases: TGTGCCAGCAGCTCGGGACTAGCGGGAGTGTACAAAGAGACCCAGTACTTC. Protein sequence: CASSSGLAGVYKETQYF. The full variable domain, with the rest looked up from reference TRBV7-3 and TRBJ2-5, is GAGVSQTPSNKVTEKGKYVELRCDPISGHTALYWYRQSLGQGPEFLIYFQGTGAADDSGLPNDRFFAVRPEGSVSTLKIQRTERGDSAVYLCASSSGLAGVYKETQYFGPGTRLLVL.

The gene calls are TRBV7-9 and TRBJ2-1; perhaps D is TRBD1 or TRBD2 (6 bases each). The V and J ends lost 3 bases and 2 bases respectively, with 14 bases between them. There are 16 residues in the CDR3. CDR1 is SEHNR and CDR2 is FQNEAQ in the germline V gene (reference sequence). The CDR3 loop is CASSFGGGLTYNEQFF. In DNA, the CDR3 is TGTGCCAGCAGCTTTGGAGGGGGACTTACCTACAATGAGCAGTTCTTC.

V usage is TRBV6-1 and J usage is TRBJ2-3; maybe TRBD2 (6 bases). V was clipped by 4 bases and J by 2 bases, with 16 bases between them. The germline CDR1 and CDR2 sequences are MNHNS and SASEGT. This CDR3 has 16 residues. The CDR3 nucleotides are TGTGCCAGCAGTGGTAAAGCGGGCCTACACACAGATACGCAGTATTTT. The encoded protein is CASSGKAGLHTDTQYF.

The chain links TRBV4-2 to TRBJ2-6; no reliable D call. The CDR3 covers 14 residues. CDR1 LGHNA and CDR2 YNFKEQ come from the germline V gene. The V end was cut by 4 bases, the J end by 0 bases, with 4 bases between. In DNA, the CDR3 is TGTGCCAGCAGCCCCCTCTCTGGGGCCAACGTCCTGACTTTC. Translated, it gives CASSPLSGANVLTF.

The V gene is TRBV11-2, the J gene TRBJ2-1; D unclear. Germline V gene lookup returns CDR1 SGHAT and CDR2 FQNNGV. CDR3 size: 15 residues. With 0 bases removed from V and 3 bases from J, the gap between germline ends came to 9 bases. The CDR3 DNA reads TGTGCCAGCAGCTTAGATGCTGACGGCTACAATGAGCAGTTCTTC. Translation: CASSLDADGYNEQFF.

The rearrangement uses TRBV10-3 and TRBJ1-2; no clear D. Germline loops: CDR1 ENHRY, CDR2 SYGVKD. Trimming shortened V by 6 bases and J by 5 bases, and 13 bases separated the two germline ends. This CDR3 has 13 amino acids. CDR3 loop: CAIREGPEYGYTF. CDR3 nucleotides: TGTGCCATCAGAGAAGGGCCAGAATATGGCTACACCTTC.

The J gene is TRBJ2-3, the V gene TRBV27, with 10 bases identical to TRBD1. The germline V gene encodes CDR1 MNHEY and CDR2 SMNVEV (reference sequence). The CDR3 is 16 residues long. Trimming at V came to 1 base and at J to 0 bases, leaving 1 base not matched to a gene. CDR3 in amino acids: CASSLWDRGSTDTQYF. The CDR3 nucleotides are TGTGCCAGCAGTTTATGGGACAGGGGAAGCACAGATACGCAGTATTTT.